The sequence of this T cell receptor beta chain was determined in a study of technical replicates of blood from a handful of donors. The CDR3 is 14 residues long. Germline V gene data show CDR1 as ENHRY and CDR2 as SYGVKD. V shed 3 bases and J 3 bases; nucleotides not matched to a gene: 3. Measured with immunoSEQ multiplex PCR; TCRdb has only the in-frame clones, and not every one. The sample holds roughly 65,000 clones, approximately 88% seen once. The V gene is TRBV10-3, the J gene TRBJ2-3; 7 positions match TRBD2. The material sequenced was PBMCs. The source of this sequence is a human donor in good health. Some clones in this sample may be carry-over from other donors' samples. For the CDR3, the DNA is TGTGCCATCAGTGACTCCGGGGGGACAGATACGCAGTATTTT. Protein: CAISDSGGTDTQYF.